The clone carrying this TCR beta chain qualifies as medium-sized. The antigen remains undetermined. Sampling of blood occurred at baseline, cycle 4 day 1, and cycle 7 day 1. The data are from a study of OX40 agonist ivuxolimab in advanced cancers. TCRdb keeps only in-frame clones here, not all; method: immunoSEQ multiplex PCR. The top ten hold about 2% of the sample, which has around 72,000 clones, roughly nine tenths seen once. Study results and caveats: More expanded clones were found, on average, in CD8+ than in CD4+ T cells. Within 6 weeks, CD4+ and CD8+ blood T cells expanded clonally at 0.1 to 3.0 mg/kg. No determination was made of the antigen specificity of the expanded peripheral T cells.

The clonotype originates from an adult with an advanced solid tumor such as melanoma, head and neck, liver or kidney cancer. Material: CD4+ or CD8+ T cells sorted from blood, obtained in a trial of the OX40 agonist ivuxolimab.

The CDR3 coding sequence is TGTGCCAGCAGTTACTTAGGGGTCGATGGCTACACCTTC. Translation gives CASSYLGVDGYTF. The rearrangement links TRBV6-6 to TRBJ1-2, with D perhaps matching TRBD1 (5 bases). Trimming shortened V by 1 base and J by 6 bases, and 9 bases separated the two germline ends. The CDR3 covers 13 residues. Germline CDR1 is MNHNY and CDR2 is SVGAGI (reference sequence).